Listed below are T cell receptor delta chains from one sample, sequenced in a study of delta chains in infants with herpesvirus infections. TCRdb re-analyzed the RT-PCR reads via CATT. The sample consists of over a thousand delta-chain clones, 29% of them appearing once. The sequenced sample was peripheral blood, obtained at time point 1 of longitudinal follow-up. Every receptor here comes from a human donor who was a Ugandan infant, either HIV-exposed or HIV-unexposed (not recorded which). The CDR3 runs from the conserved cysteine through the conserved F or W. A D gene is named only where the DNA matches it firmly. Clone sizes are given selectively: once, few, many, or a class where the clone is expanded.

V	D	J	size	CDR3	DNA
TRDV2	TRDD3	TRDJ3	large	CACDTPSTGGYGSSWDTRQMFF	TGTGCCTGTGACACCCCATCTACTGGGGGATACGGGAGCTCCTGGGACACCCGACAGATGTTTTTC
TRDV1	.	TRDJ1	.	CALGEGRVYWKLIF	TGTGCTCTTGGGGAAGGGCGCGTATACTGGAAACTCATCTTT
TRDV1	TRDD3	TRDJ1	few	CALGELGITSPGGYTDKLIF	TGTGCTCTTGGGGAACTAGGCATCACTAGTCCTGGGGGATACACCGATAAACTCATCTTT
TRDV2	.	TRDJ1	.	CACDTLGYTDKLIF	TGTGCCTGTGACACCCTTGGGTACACCGATAAACTCATCTTT
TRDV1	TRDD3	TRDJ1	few	CALGEASLPGGHPAYTDKLIF	TGTGCTCTTGGGGAGGCGTCCCTCCCTGGGGGTCATCCTGCGTACACCGATAAACTCATCTTT
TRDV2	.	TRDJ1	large	CACDTGRSGDILTDKLIF	TGTGCCTGTGACACCGGAAGGTCGGGGGACATATTAACCGATAAACTCATCTTT
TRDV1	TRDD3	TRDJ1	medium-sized	CALGVTVSYGDTCDKLIF	TGTGCTCTTGGGGTCACCGTGTCCTACGGGGATACTTGCGATAAACTCATCTTT
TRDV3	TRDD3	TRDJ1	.	CAFKLPFWGMPDRLIF	TGTGCCTTTAAGCTACCCTTCTGGGGGATGCCCGATAGACTCATCTTT
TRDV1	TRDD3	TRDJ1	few	CALGELYHGGYFGIGTDKLIF	TGTGCTCTTGGGGAACTCTACCATGGGGGATATTTTGGTATCGGAACCGATAAACTCATCTTT
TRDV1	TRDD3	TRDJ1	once	CALGELGPTGLWGIHTDKLIF	TGTGCTCTTGGGGAACTAGGACCTACGGGCCTCTGGGGGATACACACCGATAAACTCATCTTT
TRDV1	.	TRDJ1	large	CALGKTPPSYPTGGSYTDKLIF	TGTGCTCTTGGGAAAACACCCCCTTCCTACCCTACTGGGGGGTCGTACACCGATAAACTCATCTTT
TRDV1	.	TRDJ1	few	CALGEFCRKGPYTDKLIF	TGTGCTCTTGGGGAATTTTGCCGAAAGGGGCCGTACACCGATAAACTCATCTTT
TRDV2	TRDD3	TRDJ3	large	CACDTGDTRSWDTRQMFF	TGTGCCTGTGACACGGGGGATACGCGCTCCTGGGACACCCGACAGATGTTTTTC
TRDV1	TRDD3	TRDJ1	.	CALGELNLPPYAILGDTNTDKLIF	TGTGCTCTTGGGGAATTAAACCTTCCTCCCTACGCTATACTGGGGGATACAAACACCGATAAACTCATCTTT
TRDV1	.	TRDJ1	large	CALGVNPTHTDKLIF	TGTGCTCTTGGGGTCAATCCTACCCACACCGATAAACTCATCTTT
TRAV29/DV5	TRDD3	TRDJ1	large	CAARRALRPGGYASPSTDKLIF	TGTGCAGCAAGGCGGGCACTTCGCCCTGGGGGATACGCTTCCCCGAGCACCGATAAACTCATCTTT
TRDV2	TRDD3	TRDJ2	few	CACDTVGLGDTPTLTAQLFF	TGTGCCTGTGACACCGTAGGTCTGGGGGATACGCCGACTTTGACAGCACAACTCTTCTTT
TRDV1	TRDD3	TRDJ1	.	CALGELTGKLGAYTDKLIF	TGTGCTCTTGGGGAACTTACTGGCAAACTGGGGGCCTACACCGATAAACTCATCTTT
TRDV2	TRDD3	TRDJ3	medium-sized	CACDSVDWGISSWDTRQMFF	TGTGCCTGTGACTCCGTTGACTGGGGGATAAGCTCCTGGGACACCCGACAGATGTTTTTC
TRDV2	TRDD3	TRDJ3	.	CACDTGGYSSWDTRQMFF	TGTGCCTGTGACACTGGGGGATATAGCTCCTGGGACACCCGACAGATGTTTTTC
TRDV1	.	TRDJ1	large	CALGNLPGREGLYTDKLIF	TGTGCTCTTGGGAACCTGCCAGGTAGGGAGGGCTTGTACACCGATAAACTCATCTTT
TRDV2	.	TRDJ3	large	CACDTVLASWDTRQMFF	TGTGCCTGTGACACGGTACTGGCTTCCTGGGACACCCGACAGATGTTTTTC
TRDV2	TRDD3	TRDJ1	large	CACDPVLGDTRRDKLIF	TGTGCCTGTGATCCAGTACTGGGGGATACGCGGCGGGATAAACTCATCTTT